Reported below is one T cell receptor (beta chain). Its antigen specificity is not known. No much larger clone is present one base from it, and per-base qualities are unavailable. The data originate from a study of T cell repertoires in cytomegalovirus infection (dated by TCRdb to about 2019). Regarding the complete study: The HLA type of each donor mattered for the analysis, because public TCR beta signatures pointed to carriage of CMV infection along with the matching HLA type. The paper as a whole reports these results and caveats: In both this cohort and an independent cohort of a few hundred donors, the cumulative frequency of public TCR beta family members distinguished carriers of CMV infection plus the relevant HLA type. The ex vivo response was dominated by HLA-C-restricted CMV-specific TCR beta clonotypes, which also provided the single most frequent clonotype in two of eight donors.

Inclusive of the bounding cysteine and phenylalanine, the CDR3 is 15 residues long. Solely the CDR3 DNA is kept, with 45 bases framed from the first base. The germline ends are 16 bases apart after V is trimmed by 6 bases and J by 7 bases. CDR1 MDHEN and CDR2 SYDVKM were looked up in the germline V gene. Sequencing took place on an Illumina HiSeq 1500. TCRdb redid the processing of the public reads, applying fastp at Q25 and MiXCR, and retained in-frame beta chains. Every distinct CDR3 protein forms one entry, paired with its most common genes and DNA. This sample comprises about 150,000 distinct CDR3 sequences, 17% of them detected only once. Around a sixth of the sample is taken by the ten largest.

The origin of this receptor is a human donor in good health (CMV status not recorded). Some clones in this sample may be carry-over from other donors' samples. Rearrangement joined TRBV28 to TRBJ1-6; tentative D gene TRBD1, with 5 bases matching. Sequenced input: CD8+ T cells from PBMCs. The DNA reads TGTGCCAGCAGACCTACGGGACGGAGAAATTCACCCCTCCACTTT. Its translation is CASRPTGRRNSPLHF.